These T cell receptor beta chains were read from a single sample in a study of blood T cell repertoires in COVID-19. Sequenced by immunoSEQ multiplex PCR; TCRdb stores in-frame clones only, minus some. The sample lists approximately 200,000 clones; roughly 87% were seen once. Sequenced sample: PBMCs or T cells enriched from blood (not recorded which). The receptors here all came from a young man with acute COVID-19. Both conserved end residues are part of each CDR3. D genes are given only for firm matches. Expanded clones get a size class; other rows say once, few or many, or leave the size out.

CDR3: CASSPGTGGLNEQFF
DNA: TGTGCCAGCAGTCCCGGGACAGGGGGCCTAAATGAGCAGTTCTTC
J: TRBJ2-1
size: -
V: TRBV7-8
D: TRBD1

CDR3: CASSLLVQNEQFF
DNA: TGTGCCAGCAGTTTACTAGTTCAGAATGAGCAGTTCTTC
J: TRBJ2-1
size: few
V: TRBV28
D: -

CDR3: CASSLATGGITNTEAFF
DNA: TGTGCCAGCAGCTTAGCGACAGGGGGGATTACGAACACTGAAGCTTTCTTT
J: TRBJ1-1
size: -
V: TRBV7-9
D: TRBD1

CDR3: CASRTYAGDTQYF
DNA: TGTGCCAGCAGAACCTACGCGGGGGATACGCAGTATTTT
J: TRBJ2-3
size: -
V: TRBV7-2
D: -

CDR3: CASSLAVAGREEQYF
DNA: TGCGCCAGCAGCTTGGCGGTAGCGGGCCGGGAGGAGCAGTACTTC
J: TRBJ2-7
size: few
V: TRBV5-1
D: TRBD2

CDR3: CASSQVAYEQYF
DNA: TGTGCCAGCAGCCAAGTAGCCTACGAGCAGTACTTC
J: TRBJ2-7
size: -
V: TRBV14
D: -

CDR3: CASSLTSGRATDTQYF
DNA: TGTGCCAGCTCTCTGACTAGCGGGAGGGCCACAGATACGCAGTATTTT
J: TRBJ2-3
size: -
V: TRBV18
D: TRBD2

CDR3: CASSIALDNEQFF
DNA: TGTGCCAGTAGTATAGCCCTAGACAATGAGCAGTTCTTC
J: TRBJ2-1
size: -
V: TRBV19
D: -

CDR3: CASSATQGATDTQYF
DNA: TGCGCCAGCAGCGCGACCCAGGGGGCAACAGATACGCAGTATTTT
J: TRBJ2-3
size: -
V: TRBV5-1
D: TRBD1

CDR3: CASRTDILKAANTGELFF
DNA: TGTGCCAGCAGGACGGACATCCTGAAAGCCGCGAACACCGGGGAGCTGTTTTTT
J: TRBJ2-2
size: -
V: TRBV28
D: -

CDR3: CASRFNSIPGGAPKLYEQYF
DNA: TGTGCAAGTCGCTTCAACTCAATCCCGGGAGGAGCCCCTAAGCTCTACGAGCAGTACTTC
J: TRBJ2-7
size: -
V: TRBV12-2
D: -

CDR3: CASSSAQFRRTSSDRIQYF
DNA: TGTGCCAGCAGTTCTGCTCAGTTTCGCCGGACTAGCTCCGATCGGATTCAGTACTTC
J: TRBJ2-4
size: -
V: TRBV28
D: TRBD2

CDR3: CASSYTGEVGNTIYF
DNA: TGTGCCAGCAGCTATACAGGGGAGGTTGGAAACACCATATATTTT
J: TRBJ1-3
size: -
V: TRBV13
D: TRBD1

CDR3: CASSGKPGIRNTEAFF
DNA: TGCGCCAGCAGTGGAAAACCAGGGATTCGGAACACTGAAGCTTTCTTT
J: TRBJ1-1
size: -
V: TRBV10-1
D: -

CDR3: CASSPGTGRGSPLHF
DNA: TGTGCCAGCAGTCCCGGGACAGGTCGCGGCTCACCCCTCCACTTT
J: TRBJ1-6
size: -
V: TRBV27
D: TRBD1

CDR3: CASSSDRTNYGYTF
DNA: TGTGCCAGCAGTTCGGACAGAACTAACTATGGCTACACCTTC
J: TRBJ1-2
size: once
V: TRBV28
D: -

CDR3: CASIESRGLDTEAFF
DNA: TGTGCCAGTATCGAGTCCAGGGGGCTGGACACTGAAGCTTTCTTT
J: TRBJ1-1
size: -
V: TRBV19
D: TRBD1

CDR3: CATQVPGHPNTEAFF
DNA: TGTGCCACCCAAGTGCCGGGACACCCGAACACTGAAGCTTTCTTT
J: TRBJ1-1
size: -
V: TRBV15
D: -

CDR3: CSASRLAGASQRETQYF
DNA: TGCAGTGCTAGTAGGCTAGCGGGAGCCAGTCAGAGAGAGACCCAGTACTTC
J: TRBJ2-5
size: -
V: TRBV20-1
D: TRBD2

CDR3: CASSPDGGRRTEAFF
DNA: TGTGCCAGCTCACCTGACGGAGGGCGACGGACTGAAGCTTTCTTT
J: TRBJ1-1
size: -
V: TRBV18
D: -

CDR3: CASSLRTSGNNEQFF
DNA: TGTGCCAGCAGCTTGAGGACTAGCGGGAACAATGAGCAGTTCTTC
J: TRBJ2-1
size: -
V: TRBV7-9
D: TRBD2

CDR3: CASRRQVNTGELFF
DNA: TGTGCCAGCCGACGACAGGTTAACACCGGGGAGCTGTTTTTT
J: TRBJ2-2
size: -
V: TRBV28
D: -

CDR3: CASSLALRLSPSYEQYF
DNA: TGTGCCAGCAGCTTAGCCCTCCGATTGAGCCCCTCCTACGAGCAGTACTTC
J: TRBJ2-7
size: -
V: TRBV11-3
D: -

CDR3: CAWSAGGYGYTF
DNA: TGTGCCTGGAGCGCAGGGGGCTATGGCTACACCTTC
J: TRBJ1-2
size: -
V: TRBV30
D: TRBD1

CDR3: CASSYTGAGNEQFF
DNA: TGTGCCAGCAGCTATACAGGGGCAGGCAATGAGCAGTTCTTC
J: TRBJ2-1
size: -
V: TRBV3-1/TRBV3-2
D: TRBD1

CDR3: CASSYMTGGGEQFF
DNA: TGTGCCAGCAGCTATATGACAGGGGGCGGTGAGCAGTTCTTC
J: TRBJ2-1
size: -
V: TRBV28
D: TRBD1

CDR3: CASSLGASGRYEQYF
DNA: TGTGCCAGCAGCTTAGGGGCTAGCGGGAGATACGAGCAGTACTTC
J: TRBJ2-7
size: -
V: TRBV13
D: TRBD2

CDR3: CSVVGTESYNEQFF
DNA: TGCAGCGTTGTCGGGACAGAGTCCTACAATGAGCAGTTCTTC
J: TRBJ2-1
size: many
V: TRBV29-1
D: TRBD1

CDR3: CATLKDRAGSYEQYF
DNA: TGTGCCACCCTCAAAGACAGGGCAGGTTCCTACGAGCAGTACTTC
J: TRBJ2-7
size: -
V: TRBV10-3
D: TRBD1

CDR3: CASSLVVGGGDPWDSPLHF
DNA: TGCGCCAGCAGCTTGGTGGTTGGAGGAGGAGACCCCTGGGATTCACCCCTCCACTTT
J: TRBJ1-6
size: once
V: TRBV5-1
D: -

CDR3: CASRRTGAKNIQYF
DNA: TGTGCCAGCAGACGGACAGGAGCCAAAAACATTCAGTACTTC
J: TRBJ2-4
size: -
V: TRBV11-3
D: TRBD1

CDR3: CASTRARGRGDQPQHF
DNA: TGTGCCAGCACCCGGGCGCGGGGGCGCGGGGATCAGCCCCAGCATTTT
J: TRBJ1-5
size: few
V: TRBV28
D: -

CDR3: CATSRHYGQGKIQPQHF
DNA: TGTGCCACCAGCAGACACTACGGACAGGGTAAAATTCAGCCCCAGCATTTT
J: TRBJ1-5
size: -
V: TRBV15
D: TRBD1